The rows below give T cell receptor beta chains drawn from one sample of a study of T cells in Graves' hyperthyroidism and ophthalmopathy. In TCRdb, the multiplex PCR reads were re-called with MiXCR into one record per CDR3 protein. In the table there are approximately 640,000 distinct CDR3 sequences, about 17% of which are singletons. The specimen was blood. All receptors come from a woman aged 25-40 years with Graves' hyperthyroidism. Both conserved end residues are part of each CDR3. Each record gives: clone size, D gene, J gene, V gene, CDR3 protein, CDR3 DNA. A D gene is named only where the DNA matches it firmly. The size entry is marked missing in some rows and otherwise reads once, few, many or a size class.

few TRBD2 TRBJ2-3 TRBV19 CASSMTSGRGSTDTQYF TGTGCCAGTAGTATGACTAGCGGGAGGGGAAGCACAGATACGCAGTATTTT
many NA TRBJ2-1 TRBV20-1 CSASGPGLYNEQFF TGCAGTGCTAGTGGGCCGGGCTTATACAATGAGCAGTTCTTC
few NA TRBJ2-1 TRBV5-4 CASSLKGPRINEQFF TGTGCCAGCAGCTTGAAGGGCCCGAGGATTAATGAGCAGTTCTTC
few NA TRBJ1-2 TRBV12-3/TRBV12-4 CASSWQVPSFGGYTF TGTGCCAGCAGTTGGCAGGTACCTTCGTTTGGTGGCTACACCTTC
many NA TRBJ2-7 TRBV24-1 CATRDRPYF TGTGCCACCAGAGACAGACCGTACTTC
NA NA TRBJ1-5 TRBV9 CASSVGNKGQPQHF TGTGCCAGCAGCGTAGGTAATAAGGGACAGCCCCAGCATTTT
NA TRBD2 TRBJ2-7 TRBV29-1 CSVEGLADKGFYEQYF TGCAGCGTTGAGGGACTAGCGGACAAAGGGTTCTACGAGCAGTACTTC
few TRBD1 TRBJ2-3 TRBV6-2/TRBV6-3 CASSPPGQATDTQYF TGTGCCAGCAGCCCACCGGGACAGGCCACAGATACGCAGTATTTT
many NA TRBJ1-1 TRBV6-1 CASNGGTEAFF TGTGCCAGCAACGGGGGCACTGAAGCTTTCTTT
few NA TRBJ1-1 TRBV20-1 CSASRESNTEAFF TGCAGTGCTAGCAGGGAATCGAACACTGAAGCTTTCTTT
many TRBD2 TRBJ2-3 TRBV15 CATSRLAGESDTQYF TGTGCCACCAGCAGATTAGCGGGAGAATCAGATACGCAGTATTTT
many TRBD1 TRBJ2-2 TRBV11-2 CASSLGDRANTGELFF TGTGCCAGCAGCTTAGGTGACAGGGCGAACACCGGGGAGCTGTTTTTT
NA TRBD1 TRBJ2-3 TRBV18 CASSPGQGVVNTQYF TGTGCCAGCTCACCCGGACAGGGGGTCGTTAATACGCAGTATTTT
many NA TRBJ2-3 TRBV20-1 CSASAGARNTDTQYF TGCAGTGCTAGTGCGGGGGCGCGAAACACAGATACGCAGTATTTT
NA NA TRBJ1-5 TRBV2 CASKPASYSNQPQHF TGTGCCAGCAAGCCAGCCTCATATAGCAATCAGCCCCAGCATTTT
NA TRBD2 TRBJ2-7 TRBV3-1 CASSHAAGVSYEQYF TGTGCCAGCAGCCATGCGGCGGGGGTATCCTACGAGCAGTACTTC
few NA TRBJ2-2 TRBV6-1 CASSHRRENTGELFF TGTGCCAGCAGCCACCGGAGGGAGAACACCGGGGAGCTGTTTTTT
few NA TRBJ2-2 TRBV25-1 CASSELGDANTGELFF TGTGCCAGCAGTGAATTGGGGGACGCGAACACCGGGGAGCTGTTTTTT
few TRBD2 TRBJ2-1 TRBV13 CASAPSGTYNEQFF TGTGCCAGCGCCCCTAGCGGGACGTACAATGAGCAGTTCTTC